The 32 T cell receptor beta chains given below trace back to one sample, sequenced in a study of blood T cell repertoires in COVID-19. Data came from immunoSEQ multiplex PCR; TCRdb stores just in-frame clones and leaves some out. The profile shows 130,000 or so clones, about 80% of them singletons. Source material: peripheral blood. Receptors were obtained from a human donor in a cohort sampled during active COVID-19.

The J gene is TRBJ2-3, the V gene TRBV5-6; 8 bases agree with TRBD2. The CDR3 has 14 amino acids. The germline CDR1 and CDR2 sequences are SGHDT and YYEEEE. Unmatched junction bases numbered 1, after V lost 2 bases and J lost 2 bases. In DNA form, the CDR3 reads TGTGCCAGCAGCTTTAGCGGGACCACAGATACGCAGTATTTT. Its protein product is CASSFSGTTDTQYF.

V is TRBV3-1 (or the pseudogene TRBV3-2) and J is TRBJ1-3, with D possibly TRBD1 on 6 matching bases. CDR3 length equals 16 residues. Between the trimmed V and J ends, which lost 4 bases and 2 bases, there was a span of 15 bases. Germline CDR1 and CDR2: LGHDT and YNNKEL (reference sequence). This chain's CDR3 is CASSRRLQGTGNTIYF. The CDR3 DNA reads as TGTGCCAGCAGCCGTAGACTACAGGGAACTGGAAACACCATATATTTT.

V is TRBV5-1 and J is TRBJ1-6; 7 nucleotides match TRBD1. There are 15 residues in the CDR3. From germline, CDR1 is SGHRS and CDR2 YFSETQ. J gave up 10 bases and V 7 bases, and 14 bases lay outside the gene matches. CDR3 coding DNA: TGCGCCAGCGCAACCTCAACAGGGGTGGAATCACCCCTCCACTTT. This codes for CASATSTGVESPLHF.

The rearrangement uses TRBV5-6 and TRBJ1-2; TRBD1 matches at 10 bases. Germline V gene sequence: CDR1 SGHDT, CDR2 YYEEEE. CDR3 length equals 15 residues. Trimming cost V 2 bases and J 2 bases; bases outside gene matches: 3. DNA for the CDR3: TGTGCCAGCAGCTTTGGGACAGGGGCCAACTATGGCTACACCTTC. Amino acids: CASSFGTGANYGYTF.

The chain combines TRBV11-2 with TRBJ2-3, with 8 nucleotides matching TRBD1. Germline CDR1 and CDR2: SGHAT and FQNNGV. Losses at the gene ends were 3 bases for V and 5 bases for J; bases not matched to a gene: 7. This CDR3 has 15 residues. The CDR3 reads CASSLTGDTVDTQYF. In DNA form, the CDR3 reads TGTGCCAGCAGCTTGACAGGGGACACAGTAGATACGCAGTATTTT.

The rearrangement links TRBV6-1 to TRBJ2-5, with 14 bases lining up with TRBD2. The CDR3 totals 17 residues. Trimming cost V 1 base and J 5 bases; bases outside gene matches: 6. Germline V gene data show CDR1 as MNHNS and CDR2 as SASEGT. CDR3 residues: CASSEEWGLAGDETQYF. CDR3 bases: TGTGCCAGCAGTGAAGAATGGGGACTAGCGGGAGATGAGACCCAGTACTTC.

This clone was found a few times. V gene TRBV4-1 combines with J gene TRBJ2-2; 7 bases align to TRBD1. The CDR3 runs to 15 residues. J was trimmed by 5 bases and V by 4 bases; bases with no gene match: 7. Germline V gene data show CDR1 as MGHRA and CDR2 as YSYEKL. The CDR3 coding sequence is TGCGCCAGCAGCCGACAGGGCATCAAAACCGGGGAGCTGTTTTTT. Residues: CASSRQGIKTGELFF.

The chain employs TRBV9 and TRBJ1-1; possibly TRBD1 for D (5 bases). V shed 0 bases and J shed 7 bases, with 13 bases lying between them. Germline V lookup: CDR1 SGDLS, CDR2 YYNGEE. CDR3 length: 14 residues. This chain's CDR3 is CASSVAGRASEAFF. The CDR3 bases are TGTGCCAGCAGCGTAGCGGGCAGGGCTAGTGAAGCTTTCTTT. The full variable domain, in which reference TRBV9 and TRBJ1-1 provide the parts outside the CDR3, is DSGVTQTPKHLITATGQRVTLRCSPRSGDLSVYWYQQSLDQGLQFLIQYYNGEERAKGNILERFSAQQFPDLHSELNLSSLELGDSALYFCASSVAGRASEAFFGQGTRLTVV.

The chain joins TRBV7-9 to TRBJ2-7; possibly TRBD2 for D (5 bases). Trimming took off 0 bases at V and 0 bases at J, with 6 bases between the two ends. The germline gives CDR1 SEHNR, CDR2 FQNEAQ (reference sequence). The CDR3 sequence is 14 residues long. In DNA form, the CDR3 reads TGTGCCAGCAGCTTAGCGGGGAGCTCCTACGAGCAGTACTTC. Encoded protein: CASSLAGSSYEQYF.

This chain uses TRBV30 with TRBJ1-2; D is unclear. The V and J ends lost 4 bases and 3 bases respectively, with 15 bases between them. The CDR3 is 14 amino acids. Per the germline V gene, CDR1 is GTSNPN and CDR2 is SVGIG (reference sequence). The CDR3 DNA is TGTGCCTGGAAGGAGCCGGTAATGCACTATGGCTACACCTTC. Its translation: CAWKEPVMHYGYTF.

V gene TRBV6-5 combines with J gene TRBJ1-1; D is unresolved. The CDR3 sequence is 15 residues long. Trimming took off 2 bases at V and 4 bases at J, with 14 bases between the two ends. Germline CDR1 reads MNHEY; CDR2 reads SVGAGI. CDR3 protein: CASSYRGRRLTEAFF. CDR3 in DNA: TGTGCCAGCAGTTACCGCGGCAGACGGCTCACTGAAGCTTTCTTT.

The V gene is TRBV6-5, the J gene TRBJ2-1; weak D call: TRBD1 (5 bases). The CDR3 totals 15 residues. V shed 7 bases and J shed 8 bases, with 21 bases lying between them. CDR1 is MNHEY and CDR2 is SVGAGI in the germline V gene. The CDR3 sequence is CASIDGRALKDEQFF. The CDR3 DNA reads as TGTGCCAGCATCGACGGCAGGGCTCTAAAAGATGAGCAGTTCTTC.

This rearrangement joins TRBV28 to TRBJ1-1; D is uncertain. CDR3 size: 13 residues. Germline V lookup: CDR1 MDHEN, CDR2 SYDVKM. This CDR3 is CVSWEGRNTEAFF. As DNA, the CDR3 is TGTGTCTCCTGGGAGGGAAGGAACACTGAAGCTTTCTTT.

The chain couples TRBV9 to TRBJ2-3; TRBD2 is a possible D gene (7 bases). Germline loops: CDR1 SGDLS, CDR2 YYNGEE. V lost 1 base, J lost 4 bases, and 19 bases lay in between. CDR3 length: 17 amino acids. The CDR3, as DNA: TGTGCCAGCAGCGTACGCGCAGGGGAGGGTCGTGCAGATACGCAGTATTTT. Amino acids: CASSVRAGEGRADTQYF.

The chain carries TRBV28 and TRBJ2-1; 9 nucleotides line up with TRBD2. Germline CDR1 reads MDHEN; CDR2 reads SYDVKM. The CDR3 has 16 residues. V was pared by 6 bases and J by 3 bases, with 9 bases of the junction left unmatched. In nucleotides, the CDR3 is TGTGCCAGCAGCGTAGCGGGAGTGGGGAACTACAATGAGCAGTTCTTC. This encodes CASSVAGVGNYNEQFF.

In this sample, this clone turned up once. Compared with germline, one end of the junction differs, possibly owing to a read error. V is TRBV5-6 and J is TRBJ2-5; the match to TRBD2 covers 7 bases. Germline assignment: CDR1 SGHDT and CDR2 YYEEEE. This CDR3 has 14 residues. The CDR3 loop reads CASSVSGTTFVRDF. CDR3 nucleotides: TGTGCCAGCAGCGTCTCCGGGACTACATTCGTCCGGGACTTC.

The chain joins TRBV6-6 to TRBJ2-1, with 13 positions matching TRBD2. The ends lost 6 bases at V and 2 bases at J; junction bases unmatched: 1. CDR1 and CDR2 from the germline V gene are MNHNY and SVGAGI (reference sequence). This CDR3 comprises 15 residues. The CDR3 loop reads CASRGLAGPYNEQFF. DNA for the CDR3: TGTGCCAGCAGGGGACTAGCGGGGCCCTACAATGAGCAGTTCTTC.

V usage is TRBV18 and J usage is TRBJ1-2; D not resolved. In germline, CDR1 is KGHSH, CDR2 LQKENI. CDR3 size: 13 residues. V gave up 2 bases and J gave up 1 base, with 5 bases separating them. The CDR3 region has the DNA TGTGCCAGCTCACCAGCAGATAACTATGGCTACACCTTC. Protein product: CASSPADNYGYTF.

This chain uses TRBV19 with TRBJ1-1; 7 nucleotides agree with TRBD1. This CDR3 region has 13 residues. Germline V gene lookup returns CDR1 LNHDA and CDR2 SQIVND (reference sequence). The J segment lost 2 bases and the V segment lost 8 bases, leaving 5 bases of the junction unmatched. The CDR3 is CASARQGNTEAFF. The CDR3 DNA is TGTGCCAGTGCTCGACAGGGAAACACTGAAGCTTTCTTT. Together with reference TRBV19 and TRBJ1-1, the CDR3 gives the full variable domain: DGGITQSPKYLFRKEGQNVTLSCEQNLNHDAMYWYRQDPGQGLRLIYYSQIVNDFQKGDIAEGYSVSREKKESFPLTVTSAQKNPTAFYLCASARQGNTEAFFGQGTRLTVV.

The CDR3 protein is CASSFRDRGNYGYTF. The CDR3 DNA reads TGTGCCAGCAGCTTCCGGGACAGGGGGAACTATGGCTACACCTTC. The rearrangement links TRBV5-8 to TRBJ1-2, with 11 nucleotides matching TRBD1. V was pared by 2 bases and J by 2 bases, with 2 bases of the junction left unmatched. The CDR3 is 15 residues long. Germline V lookup: CDR1 SGHTS, CDR2 YDEGEE.

This sequence joins TRBV6-5 and TRBJ2-7; 7 nucleotides align to TRBD1. Germline CDR1 MNHEY, CDR2 SVGAGI. This CDR3 contains 13 residues. V gave up 7 bases and J gave up 0 bases; unmatched junction bases: 3. The CDR3 spells CASTGTDSYEQYF. Written as DNA, the CDR3 is TGTGCCAGCACCGGGACAGACTCCTACGAGCAGTACTTC.

The V call is TRBV18, the J call TRBJ2-3, with D tentatively TRBD2 (5 bases). The germline V and J ends were trimmed by 0 bases and 0 bases, with 7 bases remaining between them. CDR1 and CDR2 (germline): KGHSH, LQKENI. CDR3 length equals 15 residues. The DNA for the CDR3 is TGTGCCAGCTCACCACCGACGGGAAGCACAGATACGCAGTATTTT. This encodes CASSPPTGSTDTQYF.

On this clone: A read error may account for a junction end that differs from germline. This chain links TRBV7-7 with TRBJ2-1; TRBD1 matches at 8 bases. The CDR3 loop spans 15 amino acids. The germline V gene encodes CDR1 SSHAT and CDR2 FNYEAQ (reference sequence). Written as DNA, the CDR3 is TGTGCTAGCAGCTTAATCAGGGGGCCTGTCGGTGAGCAGTTCTTC. Protein sequence: CASSLIRGPVGEQFF.

The chain combines TRBV10-3 with TRBJ1-5; no reliable D call. Trimming stripped 4 bases from V and 0 bases from J, with 16 bases between. From germline, CDR1 is ENHRY and CDR2 SYGVKD. The CDR3 has 17 amino acids. This chain's CDR3 is CAISVKFTGISNQPQHF. CDR3 in DNA: TGTGCCATCAGTGTTAAGTTTACGGGGATTAGCAATCAGCCCCAGCATTTT.

CDR3 nucleotides: TGTGCCAGTAGTATAGACCCTTCCCGTTCCTACGAGCAGTACTTC. Its translation is CASSIDPSRSYEQYF. The chain couples TRBV19 to TRBJ2-7; D remains unclear. This CDR3 has 15 amino acids. Per the germline V gene, CDR1 is LNHDA and CDR2 is SQIVND (reference sequence). Trimming stripped 0 bases from V and 1 base from J, with 10 bases between.

The rearrangement uses TRBV30 and TRBJ2-3; 8 nucleotides match TRBD1. The length of the CDR3 is 13 residues. V shed 3 bases and J 4 bases; nucleotides not matched to a gene: 3. Germline V gene sequence: CDR1 GTSNPN, CDR2 SVGIG (reference sequence). CDR3 in DNA: TGTGCCTGGAGACAGGGGGGCGCAGATACGCAGTATTTT. Translation: CAWRQGGADTQYF.

This sequence joins TRBV7-3 and TRBJ1-1; TRBD1 is a possible D gene (6 bases). This CDR3 spans 14 amino acids. Trimming left V 5 bases short and J 7 bases short, with 17 bases between. Germline loops: CDR1 SGHTA, CDR2 FQGTGA. The CDR3, as DNA: TGTGCCAGCAGCCCCGACTACAGGGCCCTTGAAGCTTTCTTT. Residues: CASSPDYRALEAFF.

The J gene is TRBJ2-2, the V gene TRBV29-1; perhaps TRBD1 as D (5 bases). The V end was cut by 6 bases, the J end by 1 base, with 9 bases between. Germline CDR1 reads SQVTM; CDR2 reads ANQGSEA. CDR3 length: 13 amino acids. The CDR3 sequence is CSVWTLNTGELFF. CDR3 coding DNA: TGCAGCGTCTGGACATTGAACACCGGGGAGCTGTTTTTT.

The V call is TRBV4-2, the J call TRBJ2-7; TRBD1 aligns across 8 bases. The CDR3 has 15 residues. CDR1 LGHNA and CDR2 YNFKEQ come from the germline V gene. V was clipped by 4 bases and J by 4 bases; unmatched bases: 9. The CDR3 bases are TGTGCCAGCAGCCCCGGGACAGGCGATAAATACGAGCAGTACTTC. This encodes CASSPGTGDKYEQYF.

The V and J genes are TRBV24-1 and TRBJ2-1; TRBD2 matches 9 bases. Trimming removed 4 bases from V and 7 bases from J; junction bases left unmatched: 7. Germline CDR1 and CDR2: KGHDR and SFDVKD. The CDR3 loop spans 15 amino acids. The CDR3 protein is CATSEAGTSSNEQFF. CDR3 nucleotides: TGTGCCACCAGTGAGGCCGGGACTAGCAGTAATGAGCAGTTCTTC.

The V and J genes are TRBV28 and TRBJ2-4; tentative D call: TRBD2 (6 bases). Germline V CDR1 and CDR2: MDHEN, SYDVKM. CDR3 length: 13 residues. V lost 7 bases and J lost 5, with 12 bases in between. CDR3 sequence (DNA): TGTGCCAGCACCCCCCCGGGAGAAAACATTCAGTACTTC. The encoded protein is CASTPPGENIQYF.

The rearrangement uses TRBV4-2 and TRBJ2-1; the match to TRBD2 covers 11 bases. The CDR3 spans 16 residues. V shed 0 bases, J shed 7 bases, and the junction held 5 bases outside the gene matches. Germline CDR1 and CDR2: LGHNA and YNFKEQ. CDR3 residues: CASSQDTSGSANEQFF. The CDR3, as DNA: TGTGCCAGCAGCCAAGATACTAGCGGGAGTGCTAATGAGCAGTTCTTC.